This TCR beta chain was identified during a study of long-term antiretroviral therapy in people with HIV. In the case of this clone: What it binds is unknown.

Trimming took 4 bases from V and 0 from J, leaving 13 bases between them. CDR3 length equals 15 residues. Germline lookup yields CDR1 MDHEN and CDR2 SYDVKM. The authors ran the immunoSEQ assay, v3.0, at survey level. Per sample, sequencing targeted about 40,000-55,000 T-cell genomes. Here immunoSEQ multiplex PCR was the method, and the copy in TCRdb shows in-frame clones only, minus some. The repertoire holds fewer than 25,000 clones, with 81% as singletons. Overall study results and limits: Clones that had undergone expansion before ART prevailed in the repertoire throughout all time points. The study found that diversity rose after ART but stayed below transplant donor controls.

This TCR came from a young man with HIV. The V call is TRBV28, the J call TRBJ2-7; possibly TRBD2 for D (6 bases). The sample in question was unsorted PBMCs, obtained 1.5 years after starting antiretroviral therapy. CDR3 residues: CASSSWEESSYEQYF. CDR3 sequence (DNA): TGTGCCAGCAGTTCCTGGGAGGAGAGCTCCTACGAGCAGTACTTC.